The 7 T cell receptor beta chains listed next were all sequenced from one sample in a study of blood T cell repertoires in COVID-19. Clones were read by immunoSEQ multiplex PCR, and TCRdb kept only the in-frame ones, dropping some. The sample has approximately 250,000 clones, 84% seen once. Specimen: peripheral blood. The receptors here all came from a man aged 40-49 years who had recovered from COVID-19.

Here the CDR3 reads CASSLRGYGYTF. CDR3 in DNA: TGTGCCAGCAGCTTAAGGGGGTATGGCTACACCTTC. The chain links TRBV11-2 to TRBJ1-2; D is perhaps TRBD1 (6 bases). V dropped 2 bases and J dropped 5 bases, with 6 bases sitting between them. Germline assignment: CDR1 SGHAT and CDR2 FQNNGV. CDR3 length equals 12 residues.

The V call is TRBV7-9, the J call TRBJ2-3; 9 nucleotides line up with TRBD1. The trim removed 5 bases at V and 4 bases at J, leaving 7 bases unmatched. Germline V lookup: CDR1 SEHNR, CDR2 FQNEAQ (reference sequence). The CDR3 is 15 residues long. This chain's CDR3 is CASSHRGHQSDTQYF. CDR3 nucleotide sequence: TGTGCCAGCAGCCACAGGGGGCACCAATCAGATACGCAGTATTTT.

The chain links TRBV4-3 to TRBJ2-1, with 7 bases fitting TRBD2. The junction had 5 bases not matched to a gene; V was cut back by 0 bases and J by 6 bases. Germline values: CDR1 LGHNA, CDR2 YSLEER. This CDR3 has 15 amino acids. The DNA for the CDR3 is TGCGCCAGCAGCCAAGACGGGACTACCCGCAATGAGCAGTTCTTC. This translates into CASSQDGTTRNEQFF.

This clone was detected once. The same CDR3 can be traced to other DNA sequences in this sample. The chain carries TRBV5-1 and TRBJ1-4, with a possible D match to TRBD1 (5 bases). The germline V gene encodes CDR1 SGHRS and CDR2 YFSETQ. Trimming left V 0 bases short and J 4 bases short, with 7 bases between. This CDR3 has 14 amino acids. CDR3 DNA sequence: TGCGCCAGCAGCTTGGGGCAGGGTAATGAAAAACTGTTTTTT. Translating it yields CASSLGQGNEKLFF.

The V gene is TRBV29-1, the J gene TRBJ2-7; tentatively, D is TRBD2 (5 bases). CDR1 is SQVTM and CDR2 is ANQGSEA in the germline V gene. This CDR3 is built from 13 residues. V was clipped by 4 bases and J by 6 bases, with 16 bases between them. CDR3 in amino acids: CSVVGPGISEQYF. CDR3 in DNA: TGCAGCGTTGTCGGACCCGGGATCTCCGAGCAGTACTTC.

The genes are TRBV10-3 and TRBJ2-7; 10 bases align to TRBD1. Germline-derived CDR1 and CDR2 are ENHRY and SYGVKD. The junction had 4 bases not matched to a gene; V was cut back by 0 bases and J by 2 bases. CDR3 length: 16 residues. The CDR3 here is CAISESTGGKAYEQYF. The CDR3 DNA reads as TGTGCCATCAGTGAGTCGACAGGGGGCAAAGCCTACGAGCAGTACTTC.

In DNA, the CDR3 is TGTGCCAGCAGCGTAATCCCGGTAGGGGGGAACACCGGGGAGCTGTTTTTT. Its translation is CASSVIPVGGNTGELFF. This rearrangement joins TRBV9 to TRBJ2-2; TRBD1 might be the D (6 bases). CDR3 length equals 17 residues. Looked up from germline, CDR1 is SGDLS and CDR2 is YYNGEE. The V end lost 1 base, the J end lost 1 base, and 14 bases lay between the germline ends.